The rows below give T cell receptor beta chains drawn from one sample of a study of blood T cell repertoires in COVID-19. Sequencing was performed with immunoSEQ multiplex PCR; in TCRdb, only in-frame clones are kept and a portion is missing. Among 140,000 or so clones listed, about four fifths were seen once. The sequenced sample consisted of PBMCs or T cells enriched from blood (not recorded which). All receptors derive from a middle-aged man who had recovered from COVID-19. The CDR3 runs from the conserved cysteine through the conserved F or W. A D gene is named only where the DNA matches it firmly. Size is omitted from some rows. Given values are once, few, many or a class for expanded clones.

v_call	j_call	d_call	clone_size	cdr3_nt	cdr3_aa
TRBV29-1	TRBJ1-2	NA	NA	TGCAGCGTCATGGGGGGGCTCTATGGCTACACCTTC	CSVMGGLYGYTF
TRBV9	TRBJ2-2	TRBD2	NA	TGTGCCAGCAGCCCCCGGTTAGCGGGGGGTACGAACACCGGGGAGCTGTTTTTT	CASSPRLAGGTNTGELFF
TRBV28	TRBJ1-2	TRBD1	NA	TGTGCCAGCAGTTTGTCCCACAGGGGCTATGGCTACACCTTC	CASSLSHRGYGYTF
TRBV19	TRBJ1-5	NA	few	TGTGCCAGTAGTAGTCGGGGGATGGACGCCAATCAGCCCCAGCATTTT	CASSSRGMDANQPQHF
TRBV14	TRBJ2-5	NA	NA	TGTGCCAGCAGCCAAGCTCCCCTCAGGGAGACCCAGTACTTC	CASSQAPLRETQYF
TRBV24-1	TRBJ2-5	NA	NA	TGTGCCACCAGTGATGTGAGGGTCGAAGAGACCCAGTACTTC	CATSDVRVEETQYF
TRBV7-8	TRBJ1-4	TRBD1	NA	TGTGCCAGCAGCCCACAGGGGGCTGCTAATGAAAAACTGTTTTTT	CASSPQGAANEKLFF
TRBV9	TRBJ2-2	TRBD1	NA	TGTGCCAGCAGCGTAGGGACAGGGGGCGCTCAGGACACCGGGGAGCTGTTTTTT	CASSVGTGGAQDTGELFF
TRBV6-5	TRBJ2-1	TRBD2	NA	TGTGCCAGCAGTTTAGCGGGGGGCTACAATGAGCAGTTCTTC	CASSLAGGYNEQFF
TRBV6-6	TRBJ1-3	NA	NA	TGTGCCAGCAGTCTCAATTCTGGAAACACCATATATTTT	CASSLNSGNTIYF
TRBV2	TRBJ1-6	NA	NA	TGTGCCAGCAGTGAGAGCCAAATTAATTCACCCCTCCACTTT	CASSESQINSPLHF
TRBV9	TRBJ2-5	TRBD2	NA	TGTGCCAGCAGCGTAGAGGCAGGGAGGGGAGAGACCCAGTACTTC	CASSVEAGRGETQYF
TRBV28	TRBJ2-7	TRBD2	NA	TGTGCCAGCACCTTAGGGAGCGGGGGGCCCCTCTACGAGCAGTACTTC	CASTLGSGGPLYEQYF
TRBV6-5	TRBJ2-7	TRBD2	NA	TGTGCCAGCAGCGGTCTGCGGGGGTACGAGCAGTACTTC	CASSGLRGYEQYF
TRBV11-3	TRBJ2-7	NA	NA	TGTGCCAGCAGCTTAGACCAGACACAAGAGCAGTACTTC	CASSLDQTQEQYF
TRBV19	TRBJ1-6	NA	NA	TGTGCCAGTAGTCGGCAGGGATCCTATAATTCACCCCTCCACTTT	CASSRQGSYNSPLHF
TRBV5-6	TRBJ1-3	TRBD1	NA	TGTGCCAGCAGCGAGACAGGGGAGGGCACCATATATTTT	CASSETGEGTIYF
TRBV18	TRBJ1-1	NA	NA	TGTGCCAGCTCACCCCAGGGGCTGAACACTGAAGCTTTCTTT	CASSPQGLNTEAFF
TRBV19	TRBJ1-2	TRBD1	once	TGTGCCAGTAGACGGGACAGGGGCTATGGCTACACCTTC	CASRRDRGYGYTF
TRBV2	TRBJ2-1	TRBD1	NA	TGTGCCAGCAGTACAGGGGAGATATACAATGAGCAGTTCTTC	CASSTGEIYNEQFF
TRBV10-3	TRBJ2-1	NA	once	TGTGCCATCACCCCCGGGGAGAGGGACAATGAGCAGTTCTTC	CAITPGERDNEQFF
TRBV7-9	TRBJ1-4	TRBD1	NA	TGTGCCAGCAGCTTAGGAAACAGGGGAAGGGAAAAACTGTTTTTT	CASSLGNRGREKLFF
TRBV4-1	TRBJ1-4	NA	NA	TGCGCCAGCAGCCAAGATCGAGGTACGGAAAAACTGTTTTTT	CASSQDRGTEKLFF
TRBV19	TRBJ1-2	NA	NA	TGTGCCAGTAGTATTGCGGGGGACTATGGCTACACCTTC	CASSIAGDYGYTF